A single sample is the source of the 3 T cell receptor beta chains below, sequenced in a study of cytomegalovirus exposure and HLA in healthy donors. The PCR ran on 60 Vbeta and 13 Jbeta primers. Only in-frame clones appear in the TCRdb table, and some are missing; sequencing was by immunoSEQ multiplex PCR. Here the sample spans 70,000 or so clones, around 91% being singletons. Sample: PBMCs. The receptors here all came from a woman in her 30s in good health and CMV-seropositive.

In its sample, this clone was seen a few times. The CDR3 DNA follows: TGTGCCAGCAGCACCGGAGGACTAGCGGGGGCCCAAGAGACCCAGTACTTC. It codes for CASSTGGLAGAQETQYF. The rearrangement joins TRBV9 to TRBJ2-5, with 13 bases fitting TRBD2. The germline CDR1 and CDR2 sequences are SGDLS and YYNGEE. After removal of 4 bases from V and 1 base from J, the junction contained 7 bases not matched to a gene. This CDR3 comprises 17 residues.

This chain joins TRBV28 and TRBJ1-3; D may be TRBD1 (5 bases). The length of the CDR3 is 16 residues. Germline values: CDR1 MDHEN, CDR2 SYDVKM. V lost 3 bases and J lost 2, with 14 bases in between. This CDR3 reads CASSLVRGVPGNTIYF. The DNA for the CDR3 is TGTGCCAGCAGTTTGGTCCGGGGGGTTCCTGGAAACACCATATATTTT.

This chain uses TRBV29-1 with TRBJ1-1; 8 positions match TRBD1. Germline V gives CDR1 SQVTM, CDR2 ANQGSEA. Trimming at V came to 6 bases and at J to 3 bases, leaving 12 bases not matched to a gene. CDR3 size: 15 residues. The CDR3 spells CSVFQGARSDTEAFF. CDR3 in DNA: TGCAGCGTATTTCAGGGGGCAAGGTCGGACACTGAAGCTTTCTTT.